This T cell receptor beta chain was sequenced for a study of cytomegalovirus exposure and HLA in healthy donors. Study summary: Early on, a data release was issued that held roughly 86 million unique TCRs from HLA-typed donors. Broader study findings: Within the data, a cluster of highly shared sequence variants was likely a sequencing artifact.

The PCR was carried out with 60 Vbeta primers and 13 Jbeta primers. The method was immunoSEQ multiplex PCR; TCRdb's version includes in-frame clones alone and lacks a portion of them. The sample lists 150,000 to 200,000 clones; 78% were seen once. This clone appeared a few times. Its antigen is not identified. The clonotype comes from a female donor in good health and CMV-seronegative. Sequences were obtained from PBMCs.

CDR3 residues: CASTKDIYEQYF. The CDR3 nucleotides are TGTGCCAGCACTAAGGACATCTACGAGCAGTACTTC. The rearrangement uses TRBV2 and TRBJ2-7; TRBD1 is a possible D gene (5 bases). CDR1 is SNHLY, CDR2 FYNNEI, per germline. V lost 7 bases and J 3 bases, leaving 10 bases between the germline ends. CDR3 length: 12 residues.